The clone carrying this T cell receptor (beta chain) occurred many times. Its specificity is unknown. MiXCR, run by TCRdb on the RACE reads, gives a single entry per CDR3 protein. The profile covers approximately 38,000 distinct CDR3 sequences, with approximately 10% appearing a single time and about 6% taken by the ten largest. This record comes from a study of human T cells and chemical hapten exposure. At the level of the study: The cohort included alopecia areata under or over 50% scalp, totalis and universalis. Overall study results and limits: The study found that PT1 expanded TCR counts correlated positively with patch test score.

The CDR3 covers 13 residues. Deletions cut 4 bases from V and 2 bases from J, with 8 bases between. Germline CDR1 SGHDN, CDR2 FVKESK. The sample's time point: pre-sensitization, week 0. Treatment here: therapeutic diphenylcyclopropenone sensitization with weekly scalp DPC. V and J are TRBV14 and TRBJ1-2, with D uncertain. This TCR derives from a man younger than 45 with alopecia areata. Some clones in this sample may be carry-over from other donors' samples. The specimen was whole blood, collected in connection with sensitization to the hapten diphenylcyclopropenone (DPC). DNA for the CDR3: TGTGCCAGCAGCCGGGCCCCGAACTATGGCTACACCTTC. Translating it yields CASSRAPNYGYTF.